What follows describes a single T cell receptor beta chain. These data originate in a study of OX40 agonist ivuxolimab in advanced cancers. Study context: Ivuxolimab was delivered to patients intravenously every 2 weeks at doses spanning 0.01 to 10 mg/kg.

Germline values: CDR1 SGHDT, CDR2 YYEEEE. The CDR3 is 15 amino acids. V lost 4 bases to trimming and J lost 4 bases, with 17 bases between them. Method: immunoSEQ multiplex PCR; TCRdb's copy keeps in-frame clones and lacks some. The data show roughly 86,000 clones, around 90% seen once. The clonotype originates from an adult with an advanced solid tumor such as melanoma, head and neck, liver or kidney cancer. The chain joins TRBV5-6 to TRBJ2-5; D is unresolved. The starting material was CD4+ or CD8+ T cells sorted from blood, obtained in a trial of the OX40 agonist ivuxolimab. The CDR3 spells CASSRTDIVRETQYF. CDR3 DNA sequence: TGTGCCAGCAGCCGCACAGACATAGTTAGAGAGACCCAGTACTTC.